These 5 T cell receptor beta chains came from one sample sequenced in a study of blood T cell repertoires in COVID-19. The table came from immunoSEQ multiplex PCR; TCRdb's copy has only in-frame clones and leaves some out. The sample includes roughly 200,000 clones, 70% to 90% of them seen just once. Sequencing used peripheral blood. These receptors were taken from a woman between 18 and 30 years old who had recovered from COVID-19.

The chain has TRBV9 and TRBJ1-3; no reliable D call. Looked up from germline, CDR1 is SGDLS and CDR2 is YYNGEE. The germline V and J ends were trimmed by 0 bases and 1 base, with 14 bases remaining between them. The length of the CDR3 is 17 residues. DNA of the CDR3: TGTGCCAGCAGCGTAGCTACGGGTTTCGGGTCTGGAAACACCATATATTTT. Translating it yields CASSVATGFGSGNTIYF.

This clone was counted a few times. The chain couples TRBV25-1 to TRBJ1-2; D unclear. The CDR3 is 12 amino acids. CDR1 and CDR2 from the germline V gene are MGHDK and SYGVNS. V lost 6 bases and J 3 bases, leaving 8 bases between the germline ends. DNA for the CDR3: TGTGCCAGCAGGTCGTCCGACTATGGCTACACCTTC. This codes for CASRSSDYGYTF.

The chain employs TRBV19 and TRBJ2-2; 9 positions match TRBD2. The CDR3 consists of 14 residues. The germline gives CDR1 LNHDA, CDR2 SQIVND (reference sequence). V trimming: 8 bases; J trimming: 7 bases; junction bases outside the gene matches: 8. The CDR3 sequence is CASALAGDVGELFF. The CDR3, as DNA: TGTGCCAGTGCGTTAGCGGGAGACGTCGGGGAGCTGTTTTTT. Filled out from reference TRBV19 and TRBJ2-2, the complete variable domain reads DGGITQSPKYLFRKEGQNVTLSCEQNLNHDAMYWYRQDPGQGLRLIYYSQIVNDFQKGDIAEGYSVSREKKESFPLTVTSAQKNPTAFYLCASALAGDVGELFFGEGSRLTVL.

The chain links TRBV27 to TRBJ2-1; D not certain. V lost 2 bases to trimming and J lost 12 bases, with 11 bases between them. Germline-derived CDR1 and CDR2 are MNHEY and SMNVEV (reference sequence). This CDR3 has 12 residues. CDR3 residues: CASSLLGRGQFF. The CDR3 DNA follows: TGTGCCAGCAGTTTACTCGGCCGAGGGCAGTTCTTC.

The rearrangement uses TRBV2 and TRBJ2-7; TRBD2 might be the D (6 bases). Germline lookup yields CDR1 SNHLY and CDR2 FYNNEI. V dropped 1 base and J dropped 5 bases, with 6 bases sitting between them. The length of the CDR3 is 12 residues. In DNA, the CDR3 is TGTGCCAGCAGTGAAGGGGGGGACGAGCAGTACTTC. Protein sequence: CASSEGGDEQYF.